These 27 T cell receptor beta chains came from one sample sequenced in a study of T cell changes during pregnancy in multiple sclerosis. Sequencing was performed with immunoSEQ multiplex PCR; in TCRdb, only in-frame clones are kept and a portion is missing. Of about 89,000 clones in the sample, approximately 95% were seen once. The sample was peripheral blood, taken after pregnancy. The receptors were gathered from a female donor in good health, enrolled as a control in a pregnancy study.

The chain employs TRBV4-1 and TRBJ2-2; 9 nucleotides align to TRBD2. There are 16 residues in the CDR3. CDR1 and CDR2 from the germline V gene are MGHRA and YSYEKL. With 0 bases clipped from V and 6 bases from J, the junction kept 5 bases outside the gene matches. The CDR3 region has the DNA TGCGCCAGCAGCCAAGAGGCGAGCGGGAGGCCCGGGGAGCTGTTTTTT. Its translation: CASSQEASGRPGELFF.

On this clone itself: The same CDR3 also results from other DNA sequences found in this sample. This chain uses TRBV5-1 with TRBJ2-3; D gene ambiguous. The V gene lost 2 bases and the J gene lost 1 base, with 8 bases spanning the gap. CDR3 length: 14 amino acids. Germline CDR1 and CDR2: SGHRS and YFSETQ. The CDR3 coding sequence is TGCGCCAGCAGCTTTTTAAGCGGCACAGATACGCAGTATTTT. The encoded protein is CASSFLSGTDTQYF.

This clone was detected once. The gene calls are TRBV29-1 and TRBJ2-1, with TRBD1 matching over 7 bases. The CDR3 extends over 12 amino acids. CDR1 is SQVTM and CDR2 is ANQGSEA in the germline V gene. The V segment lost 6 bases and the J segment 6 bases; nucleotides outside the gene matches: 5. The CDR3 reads CSVKQGSNEQFF. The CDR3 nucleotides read TGCAGCGTCAAACAGGGGTCCAATGAGCAGTTCTTC.

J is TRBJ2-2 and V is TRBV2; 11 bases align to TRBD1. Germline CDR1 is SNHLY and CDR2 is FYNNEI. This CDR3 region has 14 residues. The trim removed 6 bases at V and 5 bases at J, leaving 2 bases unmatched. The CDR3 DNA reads TGTGCCAGCAGGGGGACAGGGGGGACCGGGGAGCTGTTTTTT. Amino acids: CASRGTGGTGELFF. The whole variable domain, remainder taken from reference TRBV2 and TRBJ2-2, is EPEVTQTPSHQVTQMGQEVILRCVPISNHLYFYWYRQILGQKVEFLVSFYNNEISEKSEIFDDQFSVERPDGSNFTLKIRSTKLEDSAMYFCASRGTGGTGELFFGEGSRLTVL.

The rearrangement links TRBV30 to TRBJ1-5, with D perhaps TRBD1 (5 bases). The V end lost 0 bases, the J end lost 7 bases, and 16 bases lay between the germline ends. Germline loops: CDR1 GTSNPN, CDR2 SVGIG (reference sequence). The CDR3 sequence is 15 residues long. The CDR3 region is CAWSVVKGRNQPQHF. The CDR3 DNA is TGTGCCTGGAGTGTTGTAAAGGGGCGGAACCAGCCCCAGCATTTT.

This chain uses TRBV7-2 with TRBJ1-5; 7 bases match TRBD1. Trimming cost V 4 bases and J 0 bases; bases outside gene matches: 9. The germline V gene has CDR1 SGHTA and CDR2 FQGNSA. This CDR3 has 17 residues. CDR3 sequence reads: CASSSRQGSYSNQPQHF. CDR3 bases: TGTGCCAGCAGCTCACGACAGGGTAGCTATAGCAATCAGCCCCAGCATTTT.

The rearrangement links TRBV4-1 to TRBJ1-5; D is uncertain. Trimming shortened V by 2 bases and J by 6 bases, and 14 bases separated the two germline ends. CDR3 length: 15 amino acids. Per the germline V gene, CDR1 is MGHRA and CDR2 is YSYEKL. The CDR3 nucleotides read TGCGCCAGCAGCCAATTTATGGTAGGAGGTCAGCCCCAGCATTTT. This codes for CASSQFMVGGQPQHF.

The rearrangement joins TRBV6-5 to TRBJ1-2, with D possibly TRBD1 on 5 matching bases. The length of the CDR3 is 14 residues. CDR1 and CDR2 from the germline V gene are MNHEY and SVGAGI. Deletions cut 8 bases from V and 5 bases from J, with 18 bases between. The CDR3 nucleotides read TGTGCCAGCGCGGGACCCGGGCAGTTTTATGGCTACACCTTC. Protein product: CASAGPGQFYGYTF.

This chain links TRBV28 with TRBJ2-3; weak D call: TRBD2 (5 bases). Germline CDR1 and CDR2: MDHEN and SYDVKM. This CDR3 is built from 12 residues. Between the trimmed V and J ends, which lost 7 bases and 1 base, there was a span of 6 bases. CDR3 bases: TGTGCCAGCAAGGGAGGCACAGATACGCAGTATTTT. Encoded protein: CASKGGTDTQYF. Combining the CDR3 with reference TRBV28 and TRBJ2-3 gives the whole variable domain DVKVTQSSRYLVKRTGEKVFLECVQDMDHENMFWYRQDPGLGLRLIYFSYDVKMKEKGDIPEGYSVSREKKERFSLILESASTNQTSMYLCASKGGTDTQYFGPGTRLTVL.

The CDR3 sequence: CASSTTSDNEQFF. CDR3 nucleotide sequence: TGTGCCAGCAGTACCACTAGCGACAATGAGCAGTTCTTC. The rearrangement uses TRBV28 and TRBJ2-1; TRBD2 matches 7 bases. The germline V gene has CDR1 MDHEN and CDR2 SYDVKM. The CDR3 is 13 amino acids. Unmatched junction bases numbered 3, after V lost 5 bases and J lost 5 bases.

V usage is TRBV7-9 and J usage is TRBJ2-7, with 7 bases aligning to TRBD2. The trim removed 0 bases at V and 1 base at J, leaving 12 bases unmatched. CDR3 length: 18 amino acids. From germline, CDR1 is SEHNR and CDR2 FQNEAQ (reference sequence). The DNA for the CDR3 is TGTGCCAGCAGCTTAGCGTCCGGGGGACTATTCCTATCCTACGAGCAGTACTTC. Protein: CASSLASGGLFLSYEQYF.

The CDR3 DNA follows: TGTGCCAGCAGCCAAGAAGTTGGGGGAGGAGAGACCCAGTACTTC. Residues: CASSQEVGGGETQYF. The chain employs TRBV14 and TRBJ2-5; the D gene is possibly TRBD2 (6 bases). V lost 0 bases, J lost 4 bases, and 12 bases lay in between. Germline-derived CDR1 and CDR2 are SGHDN and FVKESK. CDR3 length: 15 amino acids.

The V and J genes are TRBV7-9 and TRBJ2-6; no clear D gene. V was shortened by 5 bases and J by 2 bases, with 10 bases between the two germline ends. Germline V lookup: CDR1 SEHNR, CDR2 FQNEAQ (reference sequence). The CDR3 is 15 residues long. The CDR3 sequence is CASSLEEAGANVLTF. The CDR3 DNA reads TGTGCCAGCAGCCTCGAAGAGGCTGGGGCCAACGTCCTGACTTTC.

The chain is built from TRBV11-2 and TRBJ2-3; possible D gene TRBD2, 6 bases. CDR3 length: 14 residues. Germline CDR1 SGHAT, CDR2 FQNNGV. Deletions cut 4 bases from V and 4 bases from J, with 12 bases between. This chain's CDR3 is CASSSIGGPDTQYF. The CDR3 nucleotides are TGTGCCAGCAGCTCTATCGGGGGTCCAGATACGCAGTATTTT. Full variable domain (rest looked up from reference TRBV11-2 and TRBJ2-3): EAGVAQSPRYKIIEKRQSVAFWCNPISGHATLYWYQQILGQGPKLLIQFQNNGVVDDSQLPKDRFSAERLKGVDSTLKIQPAKLEDSAVYLCASSSIGGPDTQYFGPGTRLTVL.

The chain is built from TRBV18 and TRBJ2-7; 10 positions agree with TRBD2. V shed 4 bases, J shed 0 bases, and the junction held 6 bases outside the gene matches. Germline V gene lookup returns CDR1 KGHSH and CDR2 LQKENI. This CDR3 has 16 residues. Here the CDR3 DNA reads TGTGCCAGCTCACTGATACTAGCGGGGTCCTCCTACGAGCAGTACTTC. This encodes CASSLILAGSSYEQYF.

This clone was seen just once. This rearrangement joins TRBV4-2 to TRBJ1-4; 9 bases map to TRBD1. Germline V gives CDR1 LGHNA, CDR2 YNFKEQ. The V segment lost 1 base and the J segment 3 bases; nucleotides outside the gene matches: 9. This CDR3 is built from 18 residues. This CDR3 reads CASSQGWTGVHSNEKLFF. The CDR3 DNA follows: TGTGCCAGCAGCCAAGGTTGGACAGGGGTTCACTCTAATGAAAAACTGTTTTTT.

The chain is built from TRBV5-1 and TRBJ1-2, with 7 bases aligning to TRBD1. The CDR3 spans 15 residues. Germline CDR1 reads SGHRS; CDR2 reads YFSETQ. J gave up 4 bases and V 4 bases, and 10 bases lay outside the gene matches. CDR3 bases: TGCGCCAGCAGCGTGACAGGGCTTTTGAGCTATGGCTACACCTTC. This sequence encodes CASSVTGLLSYGYTF.

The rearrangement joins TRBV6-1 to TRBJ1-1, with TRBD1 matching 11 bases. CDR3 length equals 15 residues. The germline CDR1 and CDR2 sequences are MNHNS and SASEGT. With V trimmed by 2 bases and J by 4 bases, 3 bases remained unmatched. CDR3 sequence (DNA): TGTGCCAGCAGTGAACAGGACAGGGGGCTCACTGAAGCTTTCTTT. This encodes CASSEQDRGLTEAFF.

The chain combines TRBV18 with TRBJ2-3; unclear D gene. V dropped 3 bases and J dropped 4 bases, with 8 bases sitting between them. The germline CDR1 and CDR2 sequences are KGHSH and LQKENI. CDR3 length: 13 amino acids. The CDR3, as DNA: TGTGCCAGCTCACCTATTAGCCCAGATACGCAGTATTTT. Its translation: CASSPISPDTQYF.

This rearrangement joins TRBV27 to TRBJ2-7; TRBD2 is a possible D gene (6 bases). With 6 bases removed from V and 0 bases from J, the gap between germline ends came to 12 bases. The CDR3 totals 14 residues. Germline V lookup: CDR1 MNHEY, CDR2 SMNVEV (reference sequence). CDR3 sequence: CASSAWRDSYEQYF. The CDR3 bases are TGTGCCAGCAGCGCCTGGAGGGACTCCTACGAGCAGTACTTC.

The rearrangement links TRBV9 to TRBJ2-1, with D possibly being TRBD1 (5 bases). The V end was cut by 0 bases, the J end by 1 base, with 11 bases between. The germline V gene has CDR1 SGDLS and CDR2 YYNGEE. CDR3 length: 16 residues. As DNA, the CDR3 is TGTGCCAGCAGCGTAGCTACAGGTTCTTCCTACAATGAGCAGTTCTTC. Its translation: CASSVATGSSYNEQFF.

The CDR3: CASSLSQGARDTQYF. CDR3 DNA sequence: TGTGCCAGCAGTTTATCGCAGGGGGCGCGGGATACGCAGTATTTT. The chain uses TRBV28 and TRBJ2-3; 8 bases match TRBD1. CDR3 length: 15 residues. Germline V gene data show CDR1 as MDHEN and CDR2 as SYDVKM. V was pared by 1 base and J by 6 bases, with 6 bases of the junction left unmatched.

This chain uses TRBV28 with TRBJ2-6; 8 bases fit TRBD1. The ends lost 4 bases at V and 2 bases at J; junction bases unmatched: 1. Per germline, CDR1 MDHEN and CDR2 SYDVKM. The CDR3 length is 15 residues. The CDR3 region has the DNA TGTGCCAGCAGTTCGACAGGGGCTGGGGCCAACGTCCTGACTTTC. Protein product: CASSSTGAGANVLTF.

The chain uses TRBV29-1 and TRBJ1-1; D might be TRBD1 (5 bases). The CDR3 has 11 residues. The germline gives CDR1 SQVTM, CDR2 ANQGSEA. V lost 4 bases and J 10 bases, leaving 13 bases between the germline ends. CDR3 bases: TGCAGCGTTGCCCCCCGCCAGGGAGCTTTCTTT. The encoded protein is CSVAPRQGAFF.

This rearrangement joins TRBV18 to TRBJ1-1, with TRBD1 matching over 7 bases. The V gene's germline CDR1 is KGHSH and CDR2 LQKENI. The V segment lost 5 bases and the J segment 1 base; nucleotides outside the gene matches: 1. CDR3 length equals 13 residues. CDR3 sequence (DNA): TGTGCCAGCTCAGGGACAGAGAACACTGAAGCTTTCTTT. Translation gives CASSGTENTEAFF.

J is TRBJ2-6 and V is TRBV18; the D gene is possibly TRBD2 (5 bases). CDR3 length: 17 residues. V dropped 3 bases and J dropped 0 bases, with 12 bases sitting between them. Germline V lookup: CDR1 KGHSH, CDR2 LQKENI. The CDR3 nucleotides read TGTGCCAGCTCACCCACGGGGTGGAGCTCTGGGGCCAACGTCCTGACTTTC. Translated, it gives CASSPTGWSSGANVLTF.

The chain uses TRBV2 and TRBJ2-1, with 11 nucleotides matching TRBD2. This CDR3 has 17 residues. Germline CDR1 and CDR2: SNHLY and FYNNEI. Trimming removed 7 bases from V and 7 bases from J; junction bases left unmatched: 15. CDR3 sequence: CASKGGGSGRAGNEQFF. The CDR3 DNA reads TGTGCCAGCAAAGGTGGGGGTAGCGGGAGGGCCGGGAATGAGCAGTTCTTC.